This TCR beta chain was observed in a study of Graves' ophthalmopathy and Graves' hyperthyroidism. At the level of the study: Hyperthyroidism counted as stable given no ophthalmopathy within 18 months of follow-up.

The hyperthyroidism patients, aged 18 to 65, had been newly diagnosed, with under 2 months' duration. The germline CDR1 and CDR2 sequences are ENHRY and SYGVKD. The CDR3 runs to 18 residues. Regarding this clonotype: The junction departs from germline at one end; a sequencing error may be responsible.

Amplified material comprised TCR beta CDR3 regions derived from RNA transcripts. First-round RT-PCR employed HTBI primers, with a second-round multiplex PCR after it. TCRdb reprocessed the multiplex PCR reads via MiXCR and lists one record per CDR3 protein. The sample includes 450,000 to 600,000 distinct CDR3 sequences, 35% to 45% of them seen just once. V and J are TRBV10-3 and TRBJ1-1, with a tentative D call TRBD1 (5 bases). The TCR comes from an adult man with Graves' hyperthyroidism. The specimen was peripheral blood or thyroid tissue (not recorded which). Written as DNA, the CDR3 is TGTGCCAGCAGTGAAGGGGCCCGCCCGATTATTATGAACACTGAAGCTTTCTTT. It codes for CASSEGARPIIMNTEAFF.